Shown below are 20 T cell receptor beta chains from a single sample sequenced in a study of glioma-infiltrating T cells after dendritic cell vaccination. Time point in this sample: after dendritic cell vaccination, including at tumor progression/relapse. The data were produced by immunoSEQ multiplex PCR, yet TCRdb's version contains in-frame clones alone and is incomplete. Of 90,000 to 95,000 clones detected, roughly four fifths appear once; the ten largest clones hold approximately 2%. The source was blood, collected after dendritic cell vaccination. The receptors were gathered from a human donor with glioblastoma.

V usage is TRBV5-1 and J usage is TRBJ2-2, with 7 bases that match TRBD1. The CDR3 is 15 amino acids. Trimming took 1 base from V and 7 from J; bases not matched to a gene: 7. In germline, CDR1 is SGHRS, CDR2 YFSETQ. The CDR3 DNA sequence: TGCGCCAGCAGCTTGTCAGGGACAGAGAACGGGGAGCTGTTTTTT. This encodes CASSLSGTENGELFF.

The chain links TRBV6-5 to TRBJ2-7, with D tentatively TRBD1 (5 bases). V lost 4 bases to trimming and J lost 3 bases, with 19 bases between them. CDR3 length: 16 residues. CDR1 and CDR2 (germline): MNHEY, SVGAGI. Here the CDR3 reads CASSSYAETGYYEQYF. In DNA, the CDR3 is TGTGCCAGCAGTTCGTACGCCGAAACAGGTTACTACGAGCAGTACTTC.

Only a few counts were recorded for this clone. V is TRBV13 and J is TRBJ2-1; 9 bases are shared with TRBD2. The CDR3 loop spans 15 amino acids. V gave up 4 bases and J gave up 9 bases; unmatched junction bases: 10. Per germline, CDR1 PRHDT and CDR2 FYEKMQ (reference sequence). CDR3 DNA: TGTGCCAGCAGCTCCCGGACAGGAGCGGGAGGTGAGCAGTTCTTC. Protein product: CASSSRTGAGGEQFF.

This chain joins TRBV6-5 and TRBJ1-4; 8 nucleotides align to TRBD1. In germline, CDR1 is MNHEY, CDR2 SVGAGI. V gave up 6 bases and J gave up 5 bases; unmatched junction bases: 8. This CDR3 has 15 residues. The CDR3 reads CASSPPGTGNEKLFF. Here the CDR3 DNA reads TGTGCCAGCAGCCCCCCGGGGACAGGCAATGAAAAACTGTTTTTT.

The V call is TRBV5-1, the J call TRBJ2-1; 12 bases are a match to TRBD1. CDR1 and CDR2 from the germline V gene are SGHRS and YFSETQ. This CDR3 has 16 residues. The V gene end was trimmed by 4 bases and the J gene end by 7 bases; junction bases not matched to a gene: 9. The DNA for the CDR3 is TGCGCCAGCAGCAACGCCGGGACAGGGGGCCCAAATGAGCAGTTCTTC. Its protein product is CASSNAGTGGPNEQFF.

The V and J genes are TRBV5-1 and TRBJ2-1; 7 nucleotides line up with TRBD2. The junction had 14 bases not matched to a gene; V was cut back by 4 bases and J by 4 bases. Germline lookup yields CDR1 SGHRS and CDR2 YFSETQ. This CDR3 region has 17 residues. The CDR3 sequence is CASSKQASGNPYNEQFF. CDR3 bases: TGCGCCAGCAGCAAGCAGGCTAGCGGAAACCCTTACAATGAGCAGTTCTTC.

This sequence joins TRBV19 and TRBJ2-5; TRBD2 might be the D (5 bases). The germline V and J ends were trimmed by 3 bases and 4 bases, with 15 bases remaining between them. Germline CDR1 is LNHDA and CDR2 is SQIVND (reference sequence). The length of the CDR3 is 15 residues. CDR3 sequence reads: CASSITTAEVETQYF. The CDR3 nucleotides read TGTGCCAGTAGTATCACAACAGCGGAGGTAGAGACCCAGTACTTC.

The chain employs TRBV5-1 and TRBJ2-2, with 7 bases fitting TRBD1. The J segment lost 1 base and the V segment lost 1 base, leaving 4 bases of the junction unmatched. CDR3 length equals 16 residues. The germline CDR1 and CDR2 sequences are SGHRS and YFSETQ. CDR3 sequence: CASSLIPGGNTGELFF. The DNA of the CDR3 is TGCGCCAGCAGCTTGATCCCAGGGGGGAACACCGGGGAGCTGTTTTTT.

This chain links TRBV6-6 with TRBJ2-7; the match to TRBD1 covers 10 bases. V gave up 6 bases and J gave up 1 base; unmatched junction bases: 6. Per germline, CDR1 MNHNY and CDR2 SVGAGI (reference sequence). The CDR3 spans 15 residues. The CDR3 loop is CASSRGQGGSYEQYV. The CDR3 DNA reads TGTGCCAGCAGCCGAGGACAGGGGGGGTCCTACGAGCAGTACGTC.

The chain couples TRBV6-1 to TRBJ1-2, with TRBD1 matching 7 bases. V shed 5 bases, J shed 4 bases, and the junction held 4 bases outside the gene matches. The CDR3 is 13 residues long. Germline CDR1 is MNHNS and CDR2 is SASEGT. CDR3 amino acids: CASSTQGGYGYTF. CDR3 bases: TGTGCCAGCAGTACTCAGGGGGGCTATGGCTACACCTTC.

The V gene is TRBV28, the J gene TRBJ2-7; TRBD1 matches at 9 bases. V lost 7 bases to trimming and J lost 2 bases; unmatched junction nucleotides: 6. CDR3 length: 14 amino acids. Germline CDR1 MDHEN, CDR2 SYDVKM. CDR3 amino acids: CASTSGQGTYEQYV. The CDR3 DNA reads as TGTGCCAGCACATCGGGACAGGGAACCTACGAGCAGTACGTC.

This rearrangement joins TRBV2 to TRBJ1-1; D might be TRBD1 (5 bases). The CDR3 runs to 17 residues. Germline CDR1 is SNHLY and CDR2 is FYNNEI. Trimming pared 6 bases from V and 7 bases from J, leaving 27 bases between. The CDR3 region has the DNA TGTGCCAGCAGCCCCGGAAAGGGTGTAAGGGGCAGAATTGAAGCTTTCTTT. This translates into CASSPGKGVRGRIEAFF.

This clone was recorded a few times. The rearrangement uses TRBV19 and TRBJ1-3, with no clear D. V dropped 6 bases and J dropped 6 bases, with 15 bases sitting between them. The CDR3 contains 14 residues. Germline CDR1 LNHDA, CDR2 SQIVND (reference sequence). This CDR3 reads CASRRDLNVNTIYF. For the CDR3, the DNA is TGTGCCAGTAGAAGAGACTTAAACGTAAACACCATATATTTT.

This clone was detected a few times. The chain has TRBV27 and TRBJ1-3, with a weak D call TRBD1 (6 bases). There are 13 residues in the CDR3. V lost 6 bases and J lost 0, with 6 bases in between. Germline CDR1 is MNHEY and CDR2 is SMNVEV (reference sequence). CDR3: CASRDSSGNTIYF. Here the CDR3 DNA reads TGTGCCAGCAGGGACAGCTCTGGAAACACCATATATTTT.

The gene calls are TRBV5-1 and TRBJ1-2; D call uncertain. The ends were cut back, 0 bases at V and 7 bases at J, with 10 bases in the middle. The CDR3 spans 13 residues. Germline V lookup: CDR1 SGHRS, CDR2 YFSETQ. The DNA for the CDR3 is TGCGCCAGCAGCTTGGTCGGGGAGGGTGGCTACACCTTC. Translation: CASSLVGEGGYTF.

This clone was counted only a few times. CDR3 DNA sequence: TGCGCCAGCAGCTTTTGGGGACAGGGGGACGAGCAGTACGTC. Protein product: CASSFWGQGDEQYV. The gene calls are TRBV5-1 and TRBJ2-7, with 11 bases fitting TRBD1. Losses at the gene ends were 2 bases for V and 5 bases for J; bases not matched to a gene: 3. The CDR3 is 14 amino acids. CDR1 and CDR2 from the germline V gene are SGHRS and YFSETQ.

The gene calls are TRBV9 and TRBJ2-3; 7 nucleotides match TRBD1. Germline values: CDR1 SGDLS, CDR2 YYNGEE. V gave up 0 bases and J gave up 4 bases; unmatched junction bases: 5. The CDR3 runs to 15 residues. CDR3 amino acids: CASSVGQGGPDTQYF. The CDR3 region has the DNA TGTGCCAGCAGCGTAGGACAGGGTGGCCCAGATACGCAGTATTTT.

This sequence joins TRBV7-9 and TRBJ1-2; 7 positions match TRBD1. Looked up from germline, CDR1 is SEHNR and CDR2 is FQNEAQ (reference sequence). The V segment lost 4 bases and the J segment 3 bases; nucleotides outside the gene matches: 5. The CDR3 covers 14 residues. CDR3 sequence (DNA): TGTGCCAGCAGCTCGACAGGGTCAGACTATGGCTACACCTTC. It yields the protein CASSSTGSDYGYTF.

This clone has just a few counts. The rearrangement uses TRBV30 and TRBJ1-4; D not resolved. The CDR3 is 14 amino acids. The germline V gene encodes CDR1 GTSNPN and CDR2 SVGIG (reference sequence). Trimming took off 6 bases at V and 3 bases at J, with 14 bases between the two ends. The CDR3 nucleotides are TGTGCCTGTAAAATGGGGAGCCCTAATGAAAAACTGTTTTTT. This gives the protein CACKMGSPNEKLFF.

The chain employs TRBV7-2 and TRBJ2-1, with 9 bases matching TRBD1. V lost 5 bases to trimming and J lost 6 bases; unmatched junction nucleotides: 2. Germline values: CDR1 SGHTA, CDR2 FQGNSA. The CDR3 loop spans 13 amino acids. The CDR3 coding sequence is TGTGCCAGCAGCACGACAGGGGGCAATGAGCAGTTCTTC. Translated, it gives CASSTTGGNEQFF.